These 8 T cell receptor beta chains originate from one sample sequenced in a study of blood T cell repertoires in COVID-19. Method: immunoSEQ multiplex PCR; TCRdb's copy keeps in-frame clones and lacks some. The sample consists of some 200,000 clones, 84% of them appearing once. Source material: peripheral blood. Receptors originate from a woman at least 80 years old with COVID-19, enrolled during active disease.

A remark on this clone: At the DNA level, this CDR3 is encoded by other sequences in the same sample as well. The chain uses TRBV6-5 and TRBJ1-1, with D unclear. The CDR3 contains 12 residues. The V end was cut by 5 bases, the J end by 5 bases, with 9 bases between. Germline V gene sequence: CDR1 MNHEY, CDR2 SVGAGI. CDR3: CASSSTGTEAFF. Here the CDR3 DNA reads TGTGCCAGCAGTAGTACGGGGACTGAAGCTTTCTTT.

The table lists this clone with a count of one. The V and J genes are TRBV5-1 and TRBJ2-1, with D perhaps TRBD1 (6 bases). With 0 bases removed from V and 8 bases from J, the gap between germline ends came to 18 bases. Germline V gene sequence: CDR1 SGHRS, CDR2 YFSETQ. The CDR3 has 16 amino acids. CDR3 in amino acids: CASSLGGPRGQDEQFF. The CDR3 nucleotides read TGCGCCAGCAGCTTGGGGGGACCCAGGGGACAAGATGAGCAGTTCTTC.

This chain uses TRBV19 with TRBJ2-2; D not certain. CDR1 is LNHDA, CDR2 SQIVND, per germline (reference sequence). The CDR3 consists of 14 residues. V was cut by 3 bases and J by 4 bases, with 9 bases left in between. CDR3 amino acids: CASSMIKLTGELFF. The CDR3 DNA sequence: TGTGCCAGTAGTATGATAAAACTCACCGGGGAGCTGTTTTTT.

The chain joins TRBV5-1 to TRBJ1-2, with 9 bases matching TRBD1. Germline CDR1 and CDR2: SGHRS and YFSETQ. V lost 5 bases to trimming and J lost 2 bases; unmatched junction nucleotides: 7. This CDR3 region has 15 residues. CDR3 loop: CASRTGGARNYGYTF. The CDR3 DNA is TGCGCCAGCAGAACAGGGGGCGCGAGGAACTATGGCTACACCTTC.

The rearrangement uses TRBV5-4 and TRBJ2-4; TRBD2 aligns across 8 bases. The V segment lost 0 bases and the J segment 3 bases; nucleotides outside the gene matches: 8. The length of the CDR3 is 17 residues. Germline V gene data show CDR1 as SGHNT and CDR2 as YYREEE (reference sequence). CDR3 sequence reads: CASSLATGGEGKNIQYF. DNA for the CDR3: TGTGCCAGCAGCTTGGCCACGGGGGGGGAGGGCAAAAACATTCAGTACTTC.

The rearrangement uses TRBV6-6 and TRBJ2-7; the D gene is possibly TRBD1 (6 bases). From germline, CDR1 is MNHNY and CDR2 SVGAGI (reference sequence). The CDR3 contains 13 residues. Trimming took off 6 bases at V and 4 bases at J, with 13 bases between the two ends. This CDR3 is CASRAPGEYEQYV. As DNA, the CDR3 is TGTGCCAGCAGGGCCCCAGGGGAATACGAGCAGTACGTC.

The gene calls are TRBV19 and TRBJ1-4; D not resolved. V dropped 2 bases and J dropped 8 bases, with 21 bases sitting between them. CDR1 LNHDA and CDR2 SQIVND come from the germline V gene (reference sequence). The CDR3 spans 17 residues. The CDR3 nucleotides are TGTGCCAGTAGTATAAGGAGGCAGCCCCAGGTCGGGGAAAAACTGTTTTTT. This translates into CASSIRRQPQVGEKLFF. The full variable domain, completed using reference TRBV19 and TRBJ1-4, is DGGITQSPKYLFRKEGQNVTLSCEQNLNHDAMYWYRQDPGQGLRLIYYSQIVNDFQKGDIAEGYSVSREKKESFPLTVTSAQKNPTAFYLCASSIRRQPQVGEKLFFGSGTQLSVL.

The V gene is TRBV10-3, the J gene TRBJ2-5, with 9 nucleotides matching TRBD2. CDR1 is ENHRY, CDR2 SYGVKD, per germline. V lost 6 bases to trimming and J lost 3 bases; unmatched junction nucleotides: 5. The CDR3 loop spans 14 amino acids. CDR3 in amino acids: CAIRTGTSKETQYF. In DNA, the CDR3 is TGTGCCATCAGGACCGGGACTAGCAAAGAGACCCAGTACTTC.